Below are 6 T cell receptor beta chains sequenced from a single sample in a study of metastatic and nonmetastatic thyroid tumors. Every patient was untreated before thyroid surgery. From the PCR reads, TCRdb re-called clones with MiXCR. In the table there are under 100,000 clones, 8% to 9.5% of which are singletons. Sequenced material: blood. The receptors come from a female donor with papillary thyroid cancer or a benign thyroid nodule (not recorded which). Some clones in this sample may be carry-over from other donors' samples.

This clone was seen many times. The V gene is TRBV24-1, the J gene TRBJ2-7; the match to TRBD1 covers 7 bases. The CDR3 is 14 amino acids. Per germline, CDR1 KGHDR and CDR2 SFDVKD. J was trimmed by 0 bases and V by 5 bases; bases with no gene match: 3. DNA for the CDR3: TGTGCCACCAGTGCTAGGGACAGCTCCTACGAGCAGTACTTC. Protein product: CATSARDSSYEQYF.

This clone has ten or more counts. Other DNA sequences in this sample translate to the same CDR3. The chain carries TRBV7-9 and TRBJ2-7; D is perhaps TRBD1 (6 bases). Germline V gene lookup returns CDR1 SEHNR and CDR2 FQNEAQ (reference sequence). V shed 5 bases and J shed 3 bases, with 29 bases lying between them. The CDR3 has 19 amino acids. As DNA, the CDR3 is TGTGCCAGCAGCCCAAAAACCAGGGGAGTAAGACTGACGATCTACGAGCAGTACTTC. This codes for CASSPKTRGVRLTIYEQYF.

In this sample, this clone turned up many times. The CDR3 nucleotides read TGTGCCAGCAGCTCGTACGGGACAGCTGGAAACACCATATATTTT. This gives the protein CASSSYGTAGNTIYF. The chain has TRBV7-2 and TRBJ1-3; 7 bases agree with TRBD1. Germline values: CDR1 SGHTA, CDR2 FQGNSA. The CDR3 contains 15 residues. V dropped 4 bases and J dropped 2; count of bases not matched to a gene: 5.

Many counts were recorded for this clone. The chain links TRBV15 to TRBJ2-3; no definite D call. Germline values: CDR1 LNHNV, CDR2 YYDKDF (reference sequence). The CDR3 length is 14 residues. Trimming removed 6 bases at V and 4 bases at J, with 14 bases between. CDR3 bases: TGTGCCACCAGTTCGTATGCTCGTGCAGATACGCAGTATTTT. This codes for CATSSYARADTQYF.

This clone was detected ten times or more. As DNA, the CDR3 is TGCAGTGCTAGAGATCCATCGGCGGACCACTATGGCTACACCTTC. Translating gives CSARDPSADHYGYTF. V is TRBV20-1 and J is TRBJ1-2, with D hard to call. The V gene lost 0 bases and the J gene lost 3 bases, with 14 bases spanning the gap. This CDR3 is 15 amino acids long. Germline loops: CDR1 DFQATT, CDR2 SNEGSKA (reference sequence).

This clone was detected many times. The chain joins TRBV5-1 to TRBJ2-1, with unresolved D. Trimming shortened V by 0 bases and J by 5 bases, and 9 bases separated the two germline ends. The CDR3 has 14 residues. Per germline, CDR1 SGHRS and CDR2 YFSETQ. The CDR3 reads CASSLVRVNNEQFF. CDR3 DNA: TGCGCCAGCAGCTTGGTAAGGGTCAACAATGAGCAGTTCTTC.